The 20 T cell receptor beta chains below come from one sample, sequenced in a study of cytomegalovirus exposure and HLA in healthy donors (dated by TCRdb to 2015 to 2018). Libraries came from the immunoSEQ multiplex PCR assay. A mixture of 60 forward primers for TCR Vbeta segments and 13 reverse primers for TCR Jbeta segments was used in the multiplex PCR. TCRdb stores this immuneACCESS table with in-frame sequences only. Part of the clones is absent; in the studies checked, under half of the shortfall reflects unresolved V genes, and no reason is known for the rest. This sample holds roughly 140,000 clones; around 76% were observed only once. The top ten clonotypes cover 3.5% to 4% of the sample. Source material: PBMCs. Receptors were obtained from a young man in good health and CMV-seronegative.

V usage is TRBV19 and J usage is TRBJ1-5; a possible D gene is TRBD1 (6 bases). CDR1 and CDR2 from the germline V gene are LNHDA and SQIVND (reference sequence). Trimming cost V 6 bases and J 0 bases, with 12 bases left between them. The CDR3 has 15 amino acids. The CDR3 nucleotides are TGTGCCAGTAGGACAGGACCGCTTAGCAATCAGCCCCAGCATTTT. This translates into CASRTGPLSNQPQHF.

The V and J genes are TRBV19 and TRBJ2-1, with TRBD2 identical over 8 bases. The CDR3 covers 17 residues. Germline values: CDR1 LNHDA, CDR2 SQIVND (reference sequence). The trim removed 0 bases at V and 6 bases at J, leaving 10 bases unmatched. The CDR3 here is CASSIDPAGEFGNEQFF. DNA for the CDR3: TGTGCCAGTAGTATAGACCCAGCGGGAGAGTTCGGCAATGAGCAGTTCTTC.

This clone showed up just a few times. The rearrangement links TRBV18 to TRBJ2-5; tentative D call: TRBD2 (6 bases). Germline V gene lookup returns CDR1 KGHSH and CDR2 LQKENI. V lost 4 bases, J lost 5 bases, and 8 bases lay in between. This CDR3 region has 12 residues. The chain's CDR3 is CASSREVETQYF. Here the CDR3 DNA reads TGTGCCAGCTCACGGGAGGTGGAGACCCAGTACTTC.

The DNA of the CDR3 is TGTGCCAGCAGCTCCCGCACAGGTAAAGATACGCAGTATTTT. It translates to CASSSRTGKDTQYF. J is TRBJ2-3 and V is TRBV13; TRBD1 might be the D (5 bases). CDR3 length: 14 residues. V dropped 4 bases and J dropped 5 bases, with 13 bases sitting between them. Germline CDR1 is PRHDT and CDR2 is FYEKMQ (reference sequence).

The genes are TRBV19 and TRBJ1-5; 7 bases match TRBD1. The CDR3 is 15 residues long. The germline V gene has CDR1 LNHDA and CDR2 SQIVND (reference sequence). The V segment lost 5 bases and the J segment 3 bases; nucleotides outside the gene matches: 7. The CDR3 DNA is TGTGCCAGTAGTCCTGGGGACAGCAACAATCAGCCCCAGCATTTT. This gives the protein CASSPGDSNNQPQHF.

The chain couples TRBV27 to TRBJ2-5, with a tentative D call TRBD2 (6 bases). Germline-derived CDR1 and CDR2 are MNHEY and SMNVEV (reference sequence). This CDR3 is built from 13 residues. V was trimmed by 7 bases and J by 11 bases, leaving 20 bases between them. As DNA, the CDR3 is TGTGCCAGCACCAATAGCGGCACCCGCGGGCAGTACTTC. As protein: CASTNSGTRGQYF.

The J gene is TRBJ2-2, the V gene TRBV7-3; no definite D call. V was clipped by 2 bases and J by 1 base, with 5 bases between them. The CDR3 runs to 14 residues. Germline V gene data show CDR1 as SGHTA and CDR2 as FQGTGA. DNA of the CDR3: TGTGCCAGCAGCTTAGGGCAGAACACCGGGGAGCTGTTTTTT. It is translated as CASSLGQNTGELFF. Full variable domain (missing parts from reference TRBV7-3 and TRBJ2-2): GAGVSQTPSNKVTEKGKYVELRCDPISGHTALYWYRQSLGQGPEFLIYFQGTGAADDSGLPNDRFFAVRPEGSVSTLKIQRTERGDSAVYLCASSLGQNTGELFFGEGSRLTVL.

The genes are TRBV13 and TRBJ2-7; D unclear. The CDR3 runs 13 residues. Trimming stripped 4 bases from V and 2 bases from J, with 9 bases between. CDR1 and CDR2 (germline): PRHDT, FYEKMQ (reference sequence). In DNA form, the CDR3 reads TGTGCCAGCAGCTCCCGGGTTACCTACGAGCAGTACTTC. Its translation is CASSSRVTYEQYF.

Notes on this clone: A junction boundary mismatches the germline segment, possibly from a read error. This rearrangement joins TRBV27 to TRBJ2-5; D might be TRBD1 (6 bases). Germline values: CDR1 MNHEY, CDR2 SMNVEV (reference sequence). The CDR3 contains 14 residues. The CDR3 DNA reads as TGTGCCAGCAGTTTGCAGGGGATACAAGGGACCCAGTACTTC. Protein: CASSLQGIQGTQYF.

This sequence joins TRBV29-1 and TRBJ2-7; D is possibly TRBD1 (6 bases). Between the trimmed V and J ends, which lost 6 bases and 2 bases, there was a span of 11 bases. This CDR3 has 12 residues. Per the germline V gene, CDR1 is SQVTM and CDR2 is ANQGSEA. CDR3 loop: CSVQGPTYEQYF. CDR3 nucleotides: TGCAGCGTCCAGGGGCCAACCTACGAGCAGTACTTC.

The chain links TRBV10-1 to TRBJ2-6, with TRBD1 matching over 7 bases. V dropped 4 bases and J dropped 0; count of bases not matched to a gene: 12. The CDR3 loop spans 19 amino acids. The V gene's germline CDR1 is WNHNN and CDR2 SYGVQD (reference sequence). The CDR3 reads CASSGPGQGVLSGANVLTF. The DNA for the CDR3 is TGCGCCAGCAGTGGCCCCGGGCAGGGGGTGCTCTCTGGGGCCAACGTCCTGACTTTC.

The rearrangement joins TRBV5-6 to TRBJ2-5; 7 nucleotides align to TRBD1. The germline V gene has CDR1 SGHDT and CDR2 YYEEEE. CDR3 length equals 15 residues. J lost 5 bases, V lost 5 bases, and 12 bases had no gene match. CDR3 in amino acids: CASRNLRDSAETQYF. CDR3 coding DNA: TGTGCCAGCAGAAACCTCCGGGACAGCGCGGAGACCCAGTACTTC.

The chain joins TRBV28 to TRBJ2-1; 10 positions agree with TRBD1. The CDR3 contains 15 residues. CDR1 is MDHEN, CDR2 SYDVKM, per germline. V was pared by 7 bases and J by 4 bases, with 7 bases of the junction left unmatched. The CDR3 reads CASIPWGQGYNEQFF. The CDR3 nucleotides are TGTGCCAGCATCCCTTGGGGACAGGGGTACAATGAGCAGTTCTTC. Full variable domain (outside the CDR3, taken from reference TRBV28 and TRBJ2-1): DVKVTQSSRYLVKRTGEKVFLECVQDMDHENMFWYRQDPGLGLRLIYFSYDVKMKEKGDIPEGYSVSREKKERFSLILESASTNQTSMYLCASIPWGQGYNEQFFGPGTRLTVL.

The chain joins TRBV6-1 to TRBJ2-3; 7 bases line up with TRBD1. Germline V gene sequence: CDR1 MNHNS, CDR2 SASEGT. This CDR3 contains 15 residues. V shed 9 bases, J shed 5 bases, and the junction held 14 bases outside the gene matches. The CDR3, as DNA: TGTGCCAGGTGGGTTGTGGCCAGGGGGAAAGATACGCAGTATTTT. Encoded protein: CARWVVARGKDTQYF.

The J gene is TRBJ1-1, the V gene TRBV28; tentatively, D is TRBD1 (5 bases). Trimming stripped 5 bases from V and 4 bases from J, with 17 bases between. Germline V gene sequence: CDR1 MDHEN, CDR2 SYDVKM. This CDR3 region has 15 residues. The CDR3 DNA reads TGTGCCAGCAGTCCCGCCCCCATAGGGGCCACTGAAGCTTTCTTT. Translation: CASSPAPIGATEAFF.

The gene calls are TRBV7-8 and TRBJ1-1; maybe TRBD1 (5 bases). The CDR3 is made up of 15 amino acids. Trimming pared 5 bases from V and 2 bases from J, leaving 15 bases between. Germline values: CDR1 SGHVS, CDR2 FQNEAQ. In DNA form, the CDR3 reads TGTGCCAGCAGCCCGACTCCTGACAGAAACACTGAAGCTTTCTTT. Translation gives CASSPTPDRNTEAFF.

The chain combines TRBV7-6 with TRBJ2-5, with 9 bases lining up with TRBD2. The CDR3 length is 14 residues. Unmatched junction bases numbered 3, after V lost 5 bases and J lost 2 bases. Germline V CDR1 and CDR2: SGHVS, FNYEAQ. CDR3 in amino acids: CASSPSGAQETQYF. For the CDR3, the DNA is TGTGCCAGCAGCCCTAGCGGGGCACAAGAGACCCAGTACTTC.

V and J are TRBV5-4 and TRBJ2-1, with D possibly matching TRBD1 (6 bases). V gave up 0 bases and J gave up 2 bases, with 9 bases separating them. The CDR3 loop spans 15 amino acids. CDR1 and CDR2 (germline): SGHNT, YYREEE (reference sequence). CDR3 residues: CASSLEAGAYNEQFF. The DNA for the CDR3 is TGTGCCAGCAGCTTGGAGGCAGGGGCCTACAATGAGCAGTTCTTC.

This clone was observed a few times. The rearrangement joins TRBV6-5 to TRBJ2-3; D not resolved. This CDR3 has 12 amino acids. The V gene lost 4 bases and the J gene lost 3 bases, with 5 bases spanning the gap. CDR1 and CDR2 (germline): MNHEY, SVGAGI. CDR3 sequence reads: CASSSETDTQYF. The CDR3 DNA is TGTGCCAGCAGTTCCGAGACAGATACGCAGTATTTT.

The chain couples TRBV11-2 to TRBJ2-7; 7 bases line up with TRBD1. CDR3 size: 15 residues. With 1 base clipped from V and 3 bases from J, the junction kept 6 bases outside the gene matches. Germline lookup yields CDR1 SGHAT and CDR2 FQNNGV. CDR3 nucleotide sequence: TGTGCCAGCAGCTTAGCGCCCCGGGACAGCTACGAGCAGTACTTC. Translating it yields CASSLAPRDSYEQYF.